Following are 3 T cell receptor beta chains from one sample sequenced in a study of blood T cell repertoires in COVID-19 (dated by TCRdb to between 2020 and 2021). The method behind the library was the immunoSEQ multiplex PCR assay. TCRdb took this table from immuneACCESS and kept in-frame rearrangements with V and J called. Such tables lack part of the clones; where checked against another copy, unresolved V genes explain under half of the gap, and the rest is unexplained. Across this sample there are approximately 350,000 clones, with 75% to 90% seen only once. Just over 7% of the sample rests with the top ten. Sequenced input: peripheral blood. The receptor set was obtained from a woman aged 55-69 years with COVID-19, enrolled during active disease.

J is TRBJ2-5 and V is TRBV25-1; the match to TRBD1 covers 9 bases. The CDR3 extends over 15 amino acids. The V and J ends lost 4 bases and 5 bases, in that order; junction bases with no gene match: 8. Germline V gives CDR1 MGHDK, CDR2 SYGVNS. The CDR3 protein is CASSVGQGIHETQYF. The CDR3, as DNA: TGTGCCAGCAGTGTGGGACAGGGCATTCACGAGACCCAGTACTTC.

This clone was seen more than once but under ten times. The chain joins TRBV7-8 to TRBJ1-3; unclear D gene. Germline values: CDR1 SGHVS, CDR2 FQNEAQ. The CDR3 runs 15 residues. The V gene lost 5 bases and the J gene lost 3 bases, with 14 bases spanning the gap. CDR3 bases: TGTGCCAGCAGCCCGGGCGGGTCGAATGGAAACACCATATATTTT. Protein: CASSPGGSNGNTIYF.

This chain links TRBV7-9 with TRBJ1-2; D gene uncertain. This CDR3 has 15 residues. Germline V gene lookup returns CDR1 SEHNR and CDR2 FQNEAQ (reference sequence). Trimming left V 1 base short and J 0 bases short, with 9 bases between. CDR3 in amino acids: CASSLESFSNYGYTF. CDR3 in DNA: TGTGCCAGCAGCTTAGAATCCTTTTCTAACTATGGCTACACCTTC.